These 17 T cell receptor beta chains came from one sample sequenced in a study of OX40 agonist ivuxolimab in advanced cancers. Libraries were prepared by immunoSEQ multiplex PCR; TCRdb keeps only in-frame clonotypes and omits some of them. The sample records over 65,000 clones, approximately 90% being singletons. Sequenced material: CD4+ or CD8+ T cells sorted from blood, taken in a trial of the OX40 agonist ivuxolimab. The receptors were sampled from an adult with an advanced solid tumor such as melanoma, head and neck, liver or kidney cancer.

The V gene is TRBV7-9, the J gene TRBJ2-7; TRBD1 is a possible D gene (5 bases). The CDR3 is 14 residues long. Germline V gene lookup returns CDR1 SEHNR and CDR2 FQNEAQ (reference sequence). Trimming cost V 5 bases and J 3 bases, with 14 bases left between them. CDR3 sequence reads: CASSPYAGFYEQYF. The DNA of the CDR3 is TGTGCCAGCAGCCCGTACGCAGGGTTCTACGAGCAGTACTTC.

CDR3: CASSQRGEIVAGANVLTF. As DNA, the CDR3 is TGCGCCAGCAGCCAACGCGGGGAAATAGTCGCTGGGGCCAACGTCCTGACTTTC. The rearrangement uses TRBV4-3 and TRBJ2-6; D possibly corresponds to TRBD2 (6 bases). Germline lookup yields CDR1 LGHNA and CDR2 YSLEER. Trimming shortened V by 2 bases and J by 2 bases, and 16 bases separated the two germline ends. The CDR3 has 18 amino acids.

This chain connects TRBV5-6 to TRBJ1-3, with D maybe TRBD1 (6 bases). V lost 0 bases, J lost 0 bases, and 10 bases lay in between. The germline CDR1 and CDR2 sequences are SGHDT and YYEEEE. CDR3 length: 16 amino acids. This chain's CDR3 is CASSLVWDNSGNTIYF. In nucleotides, the CDR3 is TGTGCCAGCAGCTTGGTTTGGGACAACTCTGGAAACACCATATATTTT.

The chain carries TRBV19 and TRBJ2-2, with unresolved D. The V gene's germline CDR1 is LNHDA and CDR2 SQIVND (reference sequence). V gave up 3 bases and J gave up 6 bases, with 8 bases separating them. The CDR3 contains 13 residues. CDR3 region: CASSIGGAGELFF. The CDR3 coding sequence is TGTGCCAGTAGTATTGGTGGCGCCGGGGAGCTGTTTTTT.

The V gene is TRBV5-8, the J gene TRBJ2-1; D not resolved. The CDR3 spans 13 residues. Trimming took off 3 bases at V and 7 bases at J, with 11 bases between the two ends. The V gene's germline CDR1 is SGHTS and CDR2 YDEGEE. The CDR3 loop reads CASSSDGANEQFF. Here the CDR3 DNA reads TGTGCCAGCAGCTCGGACGGAGCGAATGAGCAGTTCTTC.

The chain has TRBV5-5 and TRBJ2-7; the D gene is possibly TRBD2 (6 bases). Trimming took 5 bases from V and 7 from J, leaving 19 bases between them. The CDR3 extends over 14 amino acids. Looked up from germline, CDR1 is SGHKS and CDR2 is YYEKEE (reference sequence). CDR3 sequence (DNA): TGTGCCAGCAGTTTCGAATCGCTCGGGGGAGAGCAGTACTTC. Translating gives CASSFESLGGEQYF.

The chain has TRBV4-3 and TRBJ1-2; 7 nucleotides agree with TRBD1. The germline V gene has CDR1 LGHNA and CDR2 YSLEER. Trimming took 0 bases from V and 4 from J; bases not matched to a gene: 5. The CDR3 is 15 residues long. The chain's CDR3 is CASSQDHGTAYGYTF. In nucleotides, the CDR3 is TGCGCCAGCAGCCAAGATCACGGGACAGCCTATGGCTACACCTTC.

V gene TRBV9 combines with J gene TRBJ2-3; D remains ambiguous. The CDR3 length is 15 residues. Trimming shortened V by 0 bases and J by 1 base, and 9 bases separated the two germline ends. Germline lookup yields CDR1 SGDLS and CDR2 YYNGEE. Written as DNA, the CDR3 is TGTGCCAGCAGCGTAGGGCGACACCGCACAGATACGCAGTATTTT. Translation: CASSVGRHRTDTQYF.

This chain links TRBV7-9 with TRBJ2-3, with D perhaps given as TRBD1 or TRBD2 (5 bases each). The germline V and J ends were trimmed by 0 bases and 1 base, with 5 bases remaining between them. The CDR3 spans 14 residues. Germline-derived CDR1 and CDR2 are SEHNR and FQNEAQ (reference sequence). The CDR3 loop is CASSLAGGTDTQYF. The CDR3 DNA reads TGTGCCAGCAGCTTAGCGGGGGGCACAGATACGCAGTATTTT.

The gene calls are TRBV9 and TRBJ1-4, with D unclear. The CDR3 length is 16 residues. The ends were cut back, 4 bases at V and 3 bases at J, with 16 bases in the middle. Looked up from germline, CDR1 is SGDLS and CDR2 is YYNGEE. The CDR3 is CASSPSGRVPNEKLFF. CDR3 nucleotides: TGTGCCAGCAGCCCCTCTGGGAGGGTCCCTAATGAAAAACTGTTTTTT.

V usage is TRBV7-3 and J usage is TRBJ1-1; weak D call: TRBD1 (6 bases). The CDR3 has 17 residues. V was trimmed by 5 bases and J by 0 bases, leaving 19 bases between them. CDR1 is SGHTA, CDR2 FQGTGA, per germline. The CDR3 nucleotides read TGTGCCAGCAGCCCGAGGTCGGCAGGGGATATGAACACTGAAGCTTTCTTT. Its translation is CASSPRSAGDMNTEAFF.

V is TRBV7-9 and J is TRBJ1-2, with D possibly TRBD1 on 5 matching bases. Germline CDR1 is SEHNR and CDR2 is FQNEAQ (reference sequence). The CDR3 length is 15 residues. Trimming left V 2 bases short and J 3 bases short, with 13 bases between. In DNA, the CDR3 is TGTGCCAGCAGCTTACCAGGGACGGCCTACTATGGCTACACCTTC. This codes for CASSLPGTAYYGYTF. Based on the CDR3 plus reference TRBV7-9 and TRBJ1-2, the full variable domain is DTGVSQNPRHKITKRGQNVTFRCDPISEHNRLYWYRQTLGQGPEFLTYFQNEAQLEKSRLLSDRFSAERPKGSFSTLEIQRTEQGDSAMYLCASSLPGTAYYGYTFGSGTRLTVV.

The chain carries TRBV6-1 and TRBJ2-5; 9 nucleotides agree with TRBD2. The CDR3 loop spans 17 amino acids. Germline values: CDR1 MNHNS, CDR2 SASEGT. Trimming took 3 bases from V and 5 from J; bases not matched to a gene: 13. CDR3 DNA sequence: TGTGCCAGCAGTGACCTAGCGGGGTTCTCAGGTTTCGAGACCCAGTACTTC. Protein: CASSDLAGFSGFETQYF.

The rearrangement joins TRBV6-1 to TRBJ2-1; possibly TRBD1 or TRBD2 for D (5 bases each). The CDR3 loop spans 15 amino acids. Germline-derived CDR1 and CDR2 are MNHNS and SASEGT. V shed 6 bases and J shed 2 bases, with 14 bases lying between them. The CDR3 DNA is TGTGCCAGCAGCCTCGTGATGGGGGCCTACAATGAGCAGTTCTTC. As protein: CASSLVMGAYNEQFF.

The rearrangement links TRBV7-2 to TRBJ2-1; TRBD2 aligns across 11 bases. V shed 2 bases, J shed 4 bases, and the junction held 4 bases outside the gene matches. Germline assignment: CDR1 SGHTA and CDR2 FQGNSA. This CDR3 is built from 16 residues. CDR3 coding DNA: TGTGCCAGCAGCTTAATTATAGCGGGGGGGTACAATGAGCAGTTCTTC. Protein sequence: CASSLIIAGGYNEQFF.

V and J are TRBV6-5 and TRBJ2-1; unclear D gene. The germline V gene has CDR1 MNHEY and CDR2 SVGAGI. The V and J ends lost 7 bases and 6 bases respectively, with 13 bases between them. The CDR3 consists of 13 residues. The CDR3 nucleotides read TGTGCCAGCACCCGCGCAGGAGTCAATGAGCAGTTCTTC. Translated: CASTRAGVNEQFF.

The J gene is TRBJ2-2, the V gene TRBV5-1, with a possible D match to TRBD1 (6 bases). CDR1 and CDR2 from the germline V gene are SGHRS and YFSETQ. Trimming removed 4 bases from V and 2 bases from J, with 12 bases in between. This CDR3 spans 15 amino acids. In DNA form, the CDR3 reads TGCGCCAGCAGCCTAGGGGGATTTAACACCGGGGAGCTGTTTTTT. It is translated as CASSLGGFNTGELFF.